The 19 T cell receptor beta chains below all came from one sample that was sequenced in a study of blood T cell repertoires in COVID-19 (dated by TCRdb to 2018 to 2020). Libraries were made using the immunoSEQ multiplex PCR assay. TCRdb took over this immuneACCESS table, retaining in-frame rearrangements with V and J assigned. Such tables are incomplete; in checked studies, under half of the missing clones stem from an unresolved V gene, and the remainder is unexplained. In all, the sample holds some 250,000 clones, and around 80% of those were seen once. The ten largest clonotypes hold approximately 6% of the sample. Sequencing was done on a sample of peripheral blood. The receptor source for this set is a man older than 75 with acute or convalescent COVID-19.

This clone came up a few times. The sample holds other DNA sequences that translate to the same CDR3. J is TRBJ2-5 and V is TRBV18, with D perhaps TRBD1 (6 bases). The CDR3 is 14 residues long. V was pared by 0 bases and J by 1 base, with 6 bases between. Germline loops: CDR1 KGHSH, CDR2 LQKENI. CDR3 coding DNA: TGTGCCAGCTCACCACCGGGGGCCCAAGAGACCCAGTACTTC. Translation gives CASSPPGAQETQYF.

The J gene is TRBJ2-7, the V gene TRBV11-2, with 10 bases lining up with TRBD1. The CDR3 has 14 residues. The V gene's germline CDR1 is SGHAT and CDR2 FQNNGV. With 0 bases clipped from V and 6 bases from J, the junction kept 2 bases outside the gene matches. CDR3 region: CASSLDGQGGEQYF. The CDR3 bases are TGTGCCAGCAGCTTAGACGGACAGGGGGGCGAGCAGTACTTC.

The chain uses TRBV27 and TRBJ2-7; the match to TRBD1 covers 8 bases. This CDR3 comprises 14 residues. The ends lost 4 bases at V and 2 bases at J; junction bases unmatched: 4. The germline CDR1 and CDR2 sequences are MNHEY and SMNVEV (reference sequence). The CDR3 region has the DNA TGTGCCAGCAGTTCCAGGACAGGGCCCTACGAGCAGTACTTC. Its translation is CASSSRTGPYEQYF.

In nucleotides, the CDR3 is TGCAGCGTTGGGTTAGCAACCGGGGAGCTGTTTTTT. Its protein is CSVGLATGELFF. The chain joins TRBV29-1 to TRBJ2-2; unclear D gene. Deletions cut 4 bases from V and 5 bases from J, with 8 bases between. Germline assignment: CDR1 SQVTM and CDR2 ANQGSEA. This CDR3 is built from 12 residues.

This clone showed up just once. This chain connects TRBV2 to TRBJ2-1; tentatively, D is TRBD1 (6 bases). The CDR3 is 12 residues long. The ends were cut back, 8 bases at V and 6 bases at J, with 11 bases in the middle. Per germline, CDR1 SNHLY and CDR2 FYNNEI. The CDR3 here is CASYGQFNEQFF. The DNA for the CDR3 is TGTGCCAGCTATGGACAGTTCAATGAGCAGTTCTTC.

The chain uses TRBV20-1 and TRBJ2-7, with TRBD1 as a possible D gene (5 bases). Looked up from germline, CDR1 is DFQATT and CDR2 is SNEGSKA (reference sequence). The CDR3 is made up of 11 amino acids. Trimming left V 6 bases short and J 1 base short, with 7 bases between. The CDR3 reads CSARGSYEQYF. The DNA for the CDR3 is TGCAGTGCAAGGGGTTCCTACGAGCAGTACTTC.

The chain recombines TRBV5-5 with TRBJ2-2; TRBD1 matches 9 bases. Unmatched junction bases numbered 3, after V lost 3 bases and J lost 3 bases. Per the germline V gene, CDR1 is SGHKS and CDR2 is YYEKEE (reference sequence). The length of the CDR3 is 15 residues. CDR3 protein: CASSSRTGDTGELFF. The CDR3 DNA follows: TGTGCCAGCAGCTCCAGGACAGGGGACACCGGGGAGCTGTTTTTT.

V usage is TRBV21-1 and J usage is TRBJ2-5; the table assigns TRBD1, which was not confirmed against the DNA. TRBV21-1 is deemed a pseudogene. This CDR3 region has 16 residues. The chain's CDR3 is CAARTVGGQDQETQYF. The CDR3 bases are TGTGCCGCCCGAACAGTTGGGGGACAGGACCAAGAGACCCAGTACTTC.

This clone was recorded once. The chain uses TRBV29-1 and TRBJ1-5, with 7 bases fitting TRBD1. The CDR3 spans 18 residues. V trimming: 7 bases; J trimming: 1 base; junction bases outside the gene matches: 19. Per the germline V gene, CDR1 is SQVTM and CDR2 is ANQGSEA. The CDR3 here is CSATLGTARWGSNQPQHF. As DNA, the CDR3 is TGCAGCGCTACCCTCGGGACAGCAAGATGGGGAAGCAATCAGCCCCAGCATTTT.

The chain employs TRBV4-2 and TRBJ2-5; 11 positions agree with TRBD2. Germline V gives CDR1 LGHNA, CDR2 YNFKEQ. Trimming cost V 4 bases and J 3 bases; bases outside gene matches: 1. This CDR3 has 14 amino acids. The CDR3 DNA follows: TGTGCCAGCAGCCTTAGCGGGGGGGAAGAGACCCAGTACTTC. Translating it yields CASSLSGGEETQYF.

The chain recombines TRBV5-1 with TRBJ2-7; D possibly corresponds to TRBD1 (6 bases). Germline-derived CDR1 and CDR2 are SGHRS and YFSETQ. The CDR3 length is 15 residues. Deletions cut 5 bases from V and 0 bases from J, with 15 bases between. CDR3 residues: CASRATGVTSYEQYF. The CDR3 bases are TGCGCCAGCAGAGCGACAGGTGTTACCTCCTACGAGCAGTACTTC. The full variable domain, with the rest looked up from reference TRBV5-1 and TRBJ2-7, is KAGVTQTPRYLIKTRGQQVTLSCSPISGHRSVSWYQQTPGQGLQFLFEYFSETQRNKGNFPGRFSGRQFSNSRSEMNVSTLELGDSALYLCASRATGVTSYEQYFGPGTRLTVT.

The CDR3 spells CAVRLGALNTEAFF. The CDR3 region has the DNA TGTGCCGTTCGGTTAGGGGCCCTGAACACTGAAGCTTTCTTT. The chain joins TRBV7-9 to TRBJ1-1, with D tentatively TRBD1 (5 bases). Germline V gene lookup returns CDR1 SEHNR and CDR2 FQNEAQ (reference sequence). V lost 11 bases and J 0 bases, leaving 16 bases between the germline ends. CDR3 size: 14 residues.

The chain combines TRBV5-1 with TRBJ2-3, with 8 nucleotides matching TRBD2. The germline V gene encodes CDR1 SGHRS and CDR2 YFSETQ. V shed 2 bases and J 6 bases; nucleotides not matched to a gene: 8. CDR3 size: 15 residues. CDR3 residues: CASSLSGSNLDTQYF. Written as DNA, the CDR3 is TGCGCCAGCAGCTTAAGCGGGAGCAATTTGGATACGCAGTATTTT. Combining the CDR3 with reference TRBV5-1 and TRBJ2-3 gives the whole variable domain KAGVTQTPRYLIKTRGQQVTLSCSPISGHRSVSWYQQTPGQGLQFLFEYFSETQRNKGNFPGRFSGRQFSNSRSEMNVSTLELGDSALYLCASSLSGSNLDTQYFGPGTRLTVL.

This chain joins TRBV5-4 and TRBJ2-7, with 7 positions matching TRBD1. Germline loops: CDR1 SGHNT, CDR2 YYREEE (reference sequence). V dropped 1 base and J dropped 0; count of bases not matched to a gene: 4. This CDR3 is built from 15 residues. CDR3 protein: CASSLTPGGSYEQYF. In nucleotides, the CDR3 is TGTGCCAGCAGCTTGACCCCAGGGGGCTCCTACGAGCAGTACTTC.

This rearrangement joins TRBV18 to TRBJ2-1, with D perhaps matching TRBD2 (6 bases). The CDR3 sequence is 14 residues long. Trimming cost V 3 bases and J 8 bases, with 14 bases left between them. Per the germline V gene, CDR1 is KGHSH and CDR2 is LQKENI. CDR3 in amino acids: CASSPRAGWDEQFF. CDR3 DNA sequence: TGTGCCAGCTCACCCAGGGCGGGGTGGGATGAGCAGTTCTTC.

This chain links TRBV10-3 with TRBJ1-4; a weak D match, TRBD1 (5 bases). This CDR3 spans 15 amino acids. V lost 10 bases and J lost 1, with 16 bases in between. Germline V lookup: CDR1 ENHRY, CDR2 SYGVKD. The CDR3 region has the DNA TGTGCCAGCCACGGTGGGGGGAAAACTAATGAAAAACTGTTTTTT. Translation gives CASHGGGKTNEKLFF.

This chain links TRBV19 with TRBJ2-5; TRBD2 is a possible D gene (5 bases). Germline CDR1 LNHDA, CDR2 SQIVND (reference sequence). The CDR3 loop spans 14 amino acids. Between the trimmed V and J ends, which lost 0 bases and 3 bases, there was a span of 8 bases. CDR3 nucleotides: TGTGCCAGTAGTATAGATTCGGGGAAAGAGACCCAGTACTTC. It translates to CASSIDSGKETQYF.

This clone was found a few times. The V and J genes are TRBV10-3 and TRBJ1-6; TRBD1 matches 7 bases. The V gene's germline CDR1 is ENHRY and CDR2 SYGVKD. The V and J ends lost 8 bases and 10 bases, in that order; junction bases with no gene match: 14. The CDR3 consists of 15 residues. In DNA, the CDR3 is TGTGCCATCGCGGACCGGGACAGCAATTTCTCACCCCTCCACTTT. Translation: CAIADRDSNFSPLHF.

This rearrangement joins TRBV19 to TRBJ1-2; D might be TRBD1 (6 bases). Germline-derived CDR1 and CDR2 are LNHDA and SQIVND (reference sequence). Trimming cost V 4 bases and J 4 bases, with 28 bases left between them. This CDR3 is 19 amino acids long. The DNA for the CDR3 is TGTGCCAGTAGTACAGTCATCGTCGGGCAGGGGTGGAATAGCTATGGCTACACCTTC. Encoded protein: CASSTVIVGQGWNSYGYTF.